The rows below give T cell receptor beta chains drawn from one sample of a study of T cells expressing NK-cell markers. One entry per CDR3 protein, without DNA, is what TCRdb gives after re-calling the 5' RACE reads. The sample table sets out some 440,000 distinct CDR3 sequences. The sample taken for sequencing was blood T cells: a sorted CD56 or NKG2C T cell subset, CD4+ or CD8+ T cells, or bulk PBMC T cells (not recorded which). The receptors come from a woman aged 45-65 years in good health. CDR3s include the opening cysteine and the closing phenylalanine or tryptophan.

>TRBV9|TRBJ2-5
CASSRGGREGETQYF
>TRBV15|TRBJ2-5
CATSRPTGIETQYF
>TRBV3-1|TRBJ1-2
CASSQVSSYGYTF
>TRBV4-1|TRBJ2-5
CASSQEVSPGWGETQYF
>TRBV7-9|TRBJ2-2
CASSFPGQGVRDTGELFF
>TRBV12-3/TRBV12-4|TRBJ2-3
CASTLAGDSPNTQYF
>TRBV5-1|TRBJ2-1
CASSETSTHEQFF
>TRBV7-2|TRBJ1-3
CASSREGYTIYF
>TRBV18|TRBJ1-1
CASSTRQGKGHTEAFF
>TRBV7-8|TRBJ2-2
CASSPGGTRVTGELFF
>TRBV7-2|TRBJ2-1
CASSLGPLNEQFF
>TRBV2|TRBJ2-5
CASSRLGYETQYF
>TRBV28|TRBJ2-3
CASSFSGLAASTDTQYF
>TRBV6-5|TRBJ2-7
CASSYRTVAKAREQYF
>TRBV3-1|TRBJ1-6
CASSQDPISPLHF
>TRBV29-1|TRBJ1-4
CSVARDRNEKLFF
>TRBV14|TRBJ2-4
CASSPQDLNIQYF
>TRBV20-1|TRBJ2-7
CSARVRGRNRREQYF
>TRBV11-2|TRBJ2-5
CASSDRTVTVTQYF
>TRBV4-1|TRBJ2-7
CASSQGVFSSYEQYF
>TRBV14|TRBJ2-3
CASQVEQRSWDTQYF
>TRBV12-3/TRBV12-4|TRBJ2-1
CASSLSWAPGDEQFF
>TRBV15|TRBJ2-5
CATSRAGGEGETQYF
>TRBV3-1|TRBJ1-1
CASSQGGQGGGTEAFF
>TRBV10-3|TRBJ2-2
CAIRPGQANTGELFF
>TRBV19|TRBJ2-1
CASSMEVAASFGEQFF
>TRBV3-1|TRBJ1-2
CASSQEYRSNYGYTF
>TRBV18|TRBJ1-1
CASSPGGKAFF
>TRBV10-2|TRBJ2-6
CASGDLNPGANVLTF
>TRBV6-2/TRBV6-3|TRBJ2-5
CASSYRRGGIVETQYF
>TRBV27|TRBJ1-1
CASSTPGGARTEAFF
>TRBV7-4|TRBJ2-5
CASSSGLAGVGETQYF
>TRBV11-2|TRBJ2-5
CASSLSVLAGTETQYF
>TRBV6-6|TRBJ2-1
CASSPGIEQFF
>TRBV5-1|TRBJ2-7
CASSLAPRAGTGIHEQYF
>TRBV7-9|TRBJ2-3
CASSPYGQGMRSTDTQYF
>TRBV7-8|TRBJ1-6
CASSRDRNSPLHF
>TRBV6-2/TRBV6-3|TRBJ2-3
CASRPAGGLTDTRYF
>TRBV20-1|TRBJ1-1
CSARGPKPNTEAFF
>TRBV9|TRBJ2-2
CASSVGTDTGELFF
>TRBV10-1|TRBJ2-1
CASSESKASLYNEQFF
>TRBV19|TRBJ1-2
CASSIGTTANYGYTF
>TRBV3-1|TRBJ2-7
CASSQLVYEQYF
>TRBV12-3/TRBV12-4|TRBJ1-1
CASSFATGMRYTEAFF
>TRBV29-1|TRBJ2-2
CSVESGPGGELFF
>TRBV3-1|TRBJ2-7
CASSSWGQNYEQYF
>TRBV12-3/TRBV12-4|TRBJ1-3
CASLLPPRLGNTIYF
>TRBV27|TRBJ2-3
CASSLGLTTSTDTQYF
>TRBV20-1|TRBJ1-1
CSARSAGGITVNTEAFF
>TRBV19|TRBJ1-2
CASGSYRLSYGYTF
>TRBV12-5|TRBJ2-7
CASGLNSGRGEQYF
>TRBV3-1|TRBJ1-1
CATHSGTEAFF
>TRBV4-2|TRBJ2-4
CASSQVTSGSVAKNIQYF